This T cell receptor (beta chain) appears in the sequencing data of a study of immune evolution from preneoplasia to lung adenocarcinoma. The table came from immunoSEQ multiplex PCR; TCRdb's copy has only in-frame clones and leaves some out. The table lists tens of thousands of clones, roughly 70% of them singletons. The V end lost 8 bases, the J end lost 2 bases, and 9 bases lay between the germline ends. CDR1 is MDHEN and CDR2 is SYDVKM in the germline V gene. The CDR3 is made up of 13 amino acids. This TCR came from a person aged 55 to 75 with invasive lung adenocarcinoma. Some clones in this sample may be carry-over from other donors' samples. This chain connects TRBV28 to TRBJ2-2; D ambiguous. Sequencing used FFPE invasive lung adenocarcinoma tissue. CDR3 sequence reads: CASHTDNTGELFF. The CDR3 bases are TGTGCCAGCCACACAGACAACACCGGGGAGCTGTTTTTT.